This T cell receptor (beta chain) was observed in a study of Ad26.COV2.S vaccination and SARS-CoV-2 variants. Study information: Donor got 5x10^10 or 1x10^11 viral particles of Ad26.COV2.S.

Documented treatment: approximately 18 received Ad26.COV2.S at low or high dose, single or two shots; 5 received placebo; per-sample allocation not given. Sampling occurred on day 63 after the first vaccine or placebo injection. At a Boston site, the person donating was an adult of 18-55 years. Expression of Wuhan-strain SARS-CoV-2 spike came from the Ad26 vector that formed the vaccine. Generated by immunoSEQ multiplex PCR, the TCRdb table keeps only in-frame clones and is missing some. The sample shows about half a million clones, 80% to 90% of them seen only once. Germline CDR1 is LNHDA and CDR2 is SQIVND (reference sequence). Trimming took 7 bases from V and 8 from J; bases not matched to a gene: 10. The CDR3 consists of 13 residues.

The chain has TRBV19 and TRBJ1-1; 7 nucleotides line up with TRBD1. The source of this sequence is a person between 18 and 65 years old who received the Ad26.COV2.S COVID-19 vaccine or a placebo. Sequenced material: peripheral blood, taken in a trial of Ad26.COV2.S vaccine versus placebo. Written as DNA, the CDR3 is TGTGCCAGTATGGAGGGGGCGCGCAAGGAAGCTTTCTTT. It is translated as CASMEGARKEAFF.